A single sample gave rise to the 4 T cell receptor beta chains below, sequenced in a study of blood T cells in healthy people across ages. Together with a sample-barcoded 5' primer, a J-beta primer mix was included in a second PCR lasting roughly 6 to 12 cycles. Each CDR3 protein gets one entry after TCRdb re-called the 5' RACE reads with MiXCR. The sample consists of approximately 670,000 distinct CDR3 sequences, 35% to 50% of them appearing once. Sequenced material: blood. The receptors come from a man aged 80 or over in good health.

This clonotype has a handful of counts. V usage is TRBV30 and J usage is TRBJ2-4; D uncertain. The V and J ends lost 0 bases and 0 bases respectively, with 6 bases between them. The CDR3 runs to 14 residues. CDR1 is GTSNPN, CDR2 SVGIG, per germline (reference sequence). Here the CDR3 reads CAWSVNEAKNIQYF. The CDR3 coding sequence is TGTGCCTGGAGTGTAAATGAAGCCAAAAACATTCAGTACTTC.

There are many counts of this clonotype. The rearrangement links TRBV10-3 to TRBJ2-3; D uncertain. Per germline, CDR1 ENHRY and CDR2 SYGVKD. Between the trimmed V and J ends, which lost 0 bases and 2 bases, there was a span of 15 bases. CDR3 size: 17 residues. The DNA for the CDR3 is TGTGCCATCAGTGAGTCGAATGGCCACAAGTACACAGATACGCAGTATTTT. Translating it yields CAISESNGHKYTDTQYF.

The CDR3 DNA is TGTGCCAGCAGTTACTCTGTCGAGGGCGCGGCCTACGAGCAGTACTTC. It encodes CASSYSVEGAAYEQYF. The chain joins TRBV6-5 to TRBJ2-7; a possible D gene is TRBD2 (5 bases). The CDR3 length is 16 residues. Trimming removed 0 bases at V and 2 bases at J, with 14 bases between. Per the germline V gene, CDR1 is MNHEY and CDR2 is SVGAGI.

V gene TRBV30 combines with J gene TRBJ1-5; no clear D gene. V was pared by 1 base and J by 5 bases, with 15 bases between. This CDR3 region has 15 residues. Per germline, CDR1 GTSNPN and CDR2 SVGIG (reference sequence). This chain's CDR3 is CAWSGSGIPHQPQHF. Here the CDR3 DNA reads TGTGCCTGGAGTGGCTCTGGGATCCCTCATCAGCCCCAGCATTTT.